The 28 T cell receptor beta chains in this list originate from one sample, sequenced in a study of regulatory T cells in long-lasting Graves disease. Time point noted: newly diagnosed GD, antithyroid drugs for less than 3 months. RNA from PBMCs was the source of the TCR library. Arm-PCR with iRepertoire HTBI primers amplified the CDR3 regions for these TCR beta libraries. TCRdb independently ran MiXCR on the multiplex PCR reads; one entry per CDR3 protein. In the table there are about 540,000 distinct CDR3 sequences, 13% of which are singletons. These sequences were also reported in another study, on T cells in Graves' hyperthyroidism and ophthalmopathy.

The sequencing here drew on peripheral blood mononuclear cells (PBMCs), taken at new diagnosis, from a patient treated with antithyroid drugs. These receptors came from a man aged 25-45 years with Graves disease.

This clonotype was counted ten times or more. This chain connects TRBV12-3 or TRBV12-4 to TRBJ1-2, with 12 nucleotides matching TRBD1. The V segment lost 6 bases and the J segment 8 bases; nucleotides outside the gene matches: 7. The CDR3 loop spans 14 amino acids. CDR3 bases: TGTGCCAGCAGCCCGGGACAGGGGGCTTGGGGCTACACCTTC. It specifies CASSPGQGAWGYTF.

This clonotype occurred many times. The chain links TRBV11-2 to TRBJ2-5, with D tentatively TRBD1 or TRBD2 (6 bases each). CDR3 size: 15 residues. The germline V and J ends were trimmed by 5 bases and 5 bases, with 18 bases remaining between them. Germline V gives CDR1 SGHAT, CDR2 FQNNGV. CDR3 nucleotides: TGTGCCAGCAGCATATATCGCGGGACAAGGGAGACCCAGTACTTC. This encodes CASSIYRGTRETQYF. Complete variable domain (other parts from reference TRBV11-2 and TRBJ2-5): EAGVAQSPRYKIIEKRQSVAFWCNPISGHATLYWYQQILGQGPKLLIQFQNNGVVDDSQLPKDRFSAERLKGVDSTLKIQPAKLEDSAVYLCASSIYRGTRETQYFGPGTRLLVL.

Many counts were recorded for this clonotype. The chain couples TRBV5-1 to TRBJ1-1; tentative D call: TRBD1 (6 bases). This CDR3 has 14 amino acids. Looked up from germline, CDR1 is SGHRS and CDR2 is YFSETQ. The V and J ends lost 6 bases and 1 base respectively, with 13 bases between them. The CDR3 DNA reads as TGCGCCAGCATCCGGGACACCCAGAACACTGAAGCTTTCTTT. Protein sequence: CASIRDTQNTEAFF.

The V gene is TRBV5-1, the J gene TRBJ1-5, with unresolved D. Deletions cut 4 bases from V and 1 base from J, with 12 bases between. From germline, CDR1 is SGHRS and CDR2 YFSETQ. The CDR3 covers 15 residues. The CDR3 spells CASSPSGRSNQPQHF. CDR3 nucleotides: TGCGCCAGCAGCCCCTCAGGCCGGAGCAATCAGCCCCAGCATTTT.

This clonotype has more than one count but fewer than ten. A read error may explain this, as a much larger clone is one base away. The chain recombines TRBV20-1 with TRBJ2-5, with 8 bases lining up with TRBD2. There are 13 residues in the CDR3. The trim removed 5 bases at V and 4 bases at J, leaving 6 bases unmatched. CDR1 DFQATT and CDR2 SNEGSKA come from the germline V gene (reference sequence). CDR3 in DNA: TGCAGTGCTGGCGGGAGGTGGGGAGAGACCCAGTACTTC. Encoded protein: CSAGGRWGETQYF.

This clonotype was picked up many times. In DNA, the CDR3 is TGCGCCAGCAGCTTGGAGGGCCGAGGCGGAGAAAAACTGTTTTTT. This encodes CASSLEGRGGEKLFF. The chain couples TRBV5-1 to TRBJ1-4; D is ambiguous. The CDR3 consists of 15 residues. The V and J ends lost 0 bases and 8 bases respectively, with 14 bases between them. CDR1 SGHRS and CDR2 YFSETQ come from the germline V gene.

This clonotype was observed many times. The chain has TRBV27 and TRBJ2-1; D is uncertain. Trimming cost V 6 bases and J 0 bases, with 9 bases left between them. The germline V gene encodes CDR1 MNHEY and CDR2 SMNVEV (reference sequence). The CDR3 contains 14 residues. CDR3 nucleotide sequence: TGTGCCAGCAGGATGTGGAGCTCCTACAATGAGCAGTTCTTC. It is translated as CASRMWSSYNEQFF.

The sample holds many counts of this clonotype. The CDR3 sequence is CASSLTGTTEQFF. The CDR3 region has the DNA TGTGCCAGCTCACTTACCGGGACGACTGAGCAGTTCTTC. The chain employs TRBV18 and TRBJ2-1; D tentatively fits TRBD1 or TRBD2 (5 bases each). The CDR3 is made up of 13 amino acids. Germline V gene sequence: CDR1 KGHSH, CDR2 LQKENI. V lost 4 bases to trimming and J lost 9 bases, with 13 bases between them. The variable domain in full, completed from reference TRBV18 and TRBJ2-1, reads NAGVMQNPRHLVRRRGQEARLRCSPMKGHSHVYWYRQLPEEGLKFMVYLQKENIIDESGMPKERFSAEFPKEGPSILRIQQVVRGDSAAYFCASSLTGTTEQFFGPGTRLTVL.

This clonotype was observed many times. The chain is built from TRBV29-1 and TRBJ2-7; TRBD1 is a possible D gene (10 bases). V was clipped by 5 bases and J by 2 bases, with 31 bases between them. CDR3 length equals 19 residues. Germline assignment: CDR1 SQVTM and CDR2 ANQGSEA. The CDR3 coding sequence is TGCAGCGTTCCGGGACAGGGGCTCCCAGGGAGCGGGAGGCCCTACGAGCAGTACTTC. Translating it yields CSVPGQGLPGSGRPYEQYF.

In its sample, this clonotype was seen many times. The genes are TRBV10-3 and TRBJ2-7; 7 positions match TRBD2. The V gene's germline CDR1 is ENHRY and CDR2 SYGVKD. The CDR3 consists of 14 residues. V shed 4 bases, J shed 5 bases, and the junction held 8 bases outside the gene matches. The CDR3 DNA reads as TGTGCCATCAGTGCCGGTCTAGCGGAGGACGAGCAGTACTTC. Translated: CAISAGLAEDEQYF.

This clonotype was recorded a few times. The chain joins TRBV9 to TRBJ2-2; 10 bases are shared with TRBD2. Germline V gene lookup returns CDR1 SGDLS and CDR2 YYNGEE. The CDR3 runs 16 residues. With V trimmed by 4 bases and J by 5 bases, 8 bases remained unmatched. The CDR3 is CASSPPSGRSTGELFF. CDR3 bases: TGTGCCAGCAGCCCCCCTAGCGGGAGATCGACCGGGGAGCTGTTTTTT.

This clonotype was observed at least ten times. An end of the junction does not agree with germline; a read error may underlie this. V and J are TRBV5-1 and TRBJ2-1, with D perhaps given as TRBD1 or TRBD2 (5 bases each). CDR3 size: 12 residues. CDR1 is SGHRS, CDR2 YFSETQ, per germline. DNA for the CDR3: TGTGCCAGCAGCCTCGAGGGGAATGAGCAGTTCTTC. Residues: CASSLEGNEQFF.

This clonotype appeared a few times. J is TRBJ1-2 and V is TRBV18; D is ambiguous. This CDR3 comprises 16 residues. Trimming pared 2 bases from V and 2 bases from J, leaving 15 bases between. Germline CDR1 KGHSH, CDR2 LQKENI. CDR3 region: CASSPGEISLNYGYTF. In DNA, the CDR3 is TGTGCCAGCTCACCAGGGGAAATCTCCTTAAACTATGGCTACACCTTC.

This clonotype was seen many times. The CDR3 region has the DNA TGTGCCAGCAGCTTCGAGAGCACTGAAGCTTTCTTT. Translated: CASSFESTEAFF. The chain uses TRBV7-9 and TRBJ1-1; D unresolved. Trimming removed 3 bases at V and 4 bases at J, with 6 bases between. CDR1 and CDR2 (germline): SEHNR, FQNEAQ (reference sequence). The CDR3 extends over 12 amino acids.

The rearrangement links TRBV24-1 to TRBJ1-2; D unresolved. Germline CDR1 KGHDR, CDR2 SFDVKD. Trimming took off 0 bases at V and 4 bases at J, with 8 bases between the two ends. The CDR3 spans 14 residues. Here the CDR3 reads CATSDLNKSYGYTF. In DNA form, the CDR3 reads TGTGCCACCAGTGATTTGAACAAGAGCTATGGCTACACCTTC.

This clonotype was counted many times. The V gene is TRBV5-1, the J gene TRBJ1-1, with unresolved D. The V gene lost 4 bases and the J gene lost 1 base, with 8 bases spanning the gap. The CDR3 extends over 13 amino acids. Germline V CDR1 and CDR2: SGHRS, YFSETQ. The CDR3 reads CASSQPGNTEAFF. For the CDR3, the DNA is TGCGCCAGCAGCCAACCGGGGAACACTGAAGCTTTCTTT.

This clonotype was seen many times. The chain uses TRBV7-8 and TRBJ1-5; D gene ambiguous. Trimming removed 5 bases at V and 5 bases at J, with 16 bases between. Germline CDR1 reads SGHVS; CDR2 reads FQNEAQ. CDR3 length: 15 amino acids. CDR3: CASSPLGLDHQPQHF. The CDR3 DNA reads as TGTGCCAGCAGCCCTCTTGGTTTGGACCATCAGCCCCAGCATTTT.

The J gene is TRBJ2-1, the V gene TRBV24-1; D ambiguous. The length of the CDR3 is 14 residues. Germline-derived CDR1 and CDR2 are KGHDR and SFDVKD. Trimming cost V 7 bases and J 0 bases, with 9 bases left between them. The CDR3 region has the DNA TGTGCCACCAGAGAGAAGAGCTCCTACAATGAGCAGTTCTTC. As protein: CATREKSSYNEQFF.

This clonotype showed up just a few times. A much larger clone differs from this one at a single base, so this may be a read error. The chain is built from TRBV12-3 or TRBV12-4 and TRBJ2-7, with D perhaps being TRBD1 or TRBD2 (6 bases each). V shed 4 bases and J shed 3 bases, with 16 bases lying between them. This CDR3 contains 15 residues. This CDR3 reads CASSSLGGDIYEQYF. The CDR3 bases are TGTGCCAGCAGTTCCCTTGGCGGGGACATCTACGAGCAGTACTTC.

This clonotype showed up just a few times. The rearrangement links TRBV4-1 to TRBJ1-4; D is unclear. The germline V gene encodes CDR1 MGHRA and CDR2 YSYEKL. V was shortened by 1 base and J by 7 bases, with 1 base between the two germline ends. The CDR3 contains 11 residues. DNA for the CDR3: TGCGCCAGCAGCCAAGCTGAAAAACTGTTTTTT. It specifies CASSQAEKLFF.

The chain couples TRBV10-3 to TRBJ2-1; D possibly corresponds to TRBD2 (7 bases). Trimming took 10 bases from V and 2 from J, leaving 21 bases between them. Germline-derived CDR1 and CDR2 are ENHRY and SYGVKD. The CDR3 length is 16 residues. The CDR3 sequence is CATARGAGEAYNEQFF. CDR3 sequence (DNA): TGTGCCACTGCAAGGGGGGCGGGAGAAGCCTACAATGAGCAGTTCTTC.

At least ten counts were recorded for this clonotype. The chain joins TRBV11-2 to TRBJ2-3, with TRBD1 identical over 7 bases. The trim removed 3 bases at V and 1 base at J, leaving 7 bases unmatched. This CDR3 spans 16 amino acids. Germline V CDR1 and CDR2: SGHAT, FQNNGV. Written as DNA, the CDR3 is TGTGCCAGCAGCTTCCGCTTGGGGACAGGCACAGATACGCAGTATTTT. Translating gives CASSFRLGTGTDTQYF.

The sample holds many counts of this clonotype. The chain couples TRBV7-2 to TRBJ2-3, with 7 bases identical to TRBD2. With 8 bases clipped from V and 2 bases from J, the junction kept 10 bases outside the gene matches. The germline V gene encodes CDR1 SGHTA and CDR2 FQGNSA. The CDR3 covers 15 residues. Here the CDR3 DNA reads TGTGCCAGCGCCCTCTCGGGAGGATTCACAGATACGCAGTATTTT. As protein: CASALSGGFTDTQYF. Complete variable domain (other parts from reference TRBV7-2 and TRBJ2-3): GAGVSQSPSNKVTEKGKDVELRCDPISGHTALYWYRQSLGQGLEFLIYFQGNSAPDKSGLPSDRFSAERTGGSVSTLTIQRTQQEDSAVYLCASALSGGFTDTQYFGPGTRLTVL.

The rearrangement links TRBV9 to TRBJ2-1; 7 nucleotides match TRBD1. CDR1 is SGDLS and CDR2 is YYNGEE in the germline V gene. The CDR3 totals 18 residues. Trimming took 6 bases from V and 7 from J; bases not matched to a gene: 22. The CDR3 loop is CASTQTGAAVSSTNEQFF. CDR3 DNA: TGTGCCAGCACCCAAACAGGGGCCGCAGTATCCTCGACGAATGAGCAGTTCTTC. Combining the CDR3 with reference TRBV9 and TRBJ2-1 gives the whole variable domain DSGVTQTPKHLITATGQRVTLRCSPRSGDLSVYWYQQSLDQGLQFLIQYYNGEERAKGNILERFSAQQFPDLHSELNLSSLELGDSALYFCASTQTGAAVSSTNEQFFGPGTRLTVL.

This clonotype was seen repeatedly, ten times or more. V is TRBV27 and J is TRBJ1-1, with a weak D call TRBD1 (5 bases). This CDR3 comprises 13 residues. V was clipped by 6 bases and J by 6 bases, with 14 bases between them. The germline V gene encodes CDR1 MNHEY and CDR2 SMNVEV (reference sequence). CDR3 region: CASSPRGVPEAFF. CDR3 sequence (DNA): TGTGCCAGCAGCCCACGAGGGGTGCCTGAAGCTTTCTTT.

This clonotype was seen many times. Sequence at one end of the junction differs from germline and may be a read error. The chain is built from TRBV12-3 or TRBV12-4 and TRBJ2-3, with 10 bases aligning to TRBD2. The CDR3 contains 15 residues. CDR3 nucleotides: TGTGCCAGCAGCTTAGCGGGAGGAAGCACAGATACGCAGTATTTT. Its protein product is CASSLAGGSTDTQYF.

This clonotype has at least ten counts. The chain has TRBV7-2 and TRBJ2-5, with TRBD2 matching 7 bases. V lost 0 bases, J lost 5 bases, and 3 bases stayed unmatched. The CDR3 totals 14 residues. Germline values: CDR1 SGHTA, CDR2 FQGNSA. The CDR3 loop is CASSLAGGPETQYF. CDR3 bases: TGTGCCAGCAGCTTAGCGGGAGGGCCGGAGACCCAGTACTTC. The full variable domain, completed using reference TRBV7-2 and TRBJ2-5, is GAGVSQSPSNKVTEKGKDVELRCDPISGHTALYWYRQSLGQGLEFLIYFQGNSAPDKSGLPSDRFSAERTGGSVSTLTIQRTQQEDSAVYLCASSLAGGPETQYFGPGTRLLVL.

The sample holds a few counts of this clonotype. The rearrangement joins TRBV29-1 to TRBJ2-2; 9 bases map to TRBD2. The CDR3 covers 14 residues. The germline CDR1 and CDR2 sequences are SQVTM and ANQGSEA. V lost 3 bases, J lost 7 bases, and 6 bases stayed unmatched. The CDR3 region is CSVDGGRDGGELFF. CDR3 DNA sequence: TGCAGCGTTGACGGCGGGAGGGATGGCGGGGAGCTGTTTTTT.